This record looks at one T cell receptor (beta chain) sequence and its context. It lacks a known antigen. No base quality information exists; no much larger clone differs at one position. This record belongs to a study of blood T cell repertoires in COVID-19 (dated by TCRdb to about 2020). Notes on the research overall: The collaborator samples originated in the United States, Italy and Spain and spanned the acute and convalescent phases of COVID-19. The repertoires were released in a freely available public database intended as a resource for research on the immune response to SARS-CoV-2. Where available, HLA class I and class II types were obtained from metadata supplied by the sample provider rather than from assay-based typing. Deeply sampled blood TCRbeta repertoires from subjects exposed to, actively infected with, or recovered from COVID-19 were included in the dataset. The material from the prospective study consisted of cDNA or gDNA derived from T cells, B-cell-depleted T cells, or PBMCs. Samples were obtained from the ongoing ImmuneRACE study (first 160 participants) and from 1,254 subjects provided by 6 global collaborators. The sample metadata nearly always contained a de-identified subject ID, COVID-19 status, age in years and sex. What the work shows at the level of the full study, not this receptor alone: Clinical and demographic metadata were provided uncurated, with the amount varying by source and participant.

The immunoSEQ Assay, a bias-controlled multiplex PCR, was used to amplify TCRbeta CDR3 regions from genomic DNA. Per the source publication's procedure: Nucleated cell counts per sample were estimated from amplification of reference gene primers within the assay. To quantify the absolute abundance of each unique TCRbeta CDR3 rearrangement, sequence reads were collapsed and filtered. For each sample, productive Simpson clonality was calculated as the square root of Simpson's diversity index over productive rearrangements. Sourced from immuneACCESS, this table was stored by TCRdb with only in-frame sequences that have V and J called. A share of the clones is absent; for the studies checked, an unresolved V gene accounts for under half, and the remainder has no known explanation. D and trimming come from the DNA, and the V and J calls and clone size come from that table. For this sample the table gives approximately 59,000 clones, of which 81% were detected only once. The ten largest clones represent 25% to 35% of the sample.

At one collaborating source in Seattle, patients were enrolled during active infection and were followed longitudinally through the course of disease. The collaborating institutions used their own protocols to collect whole blood in K2EDTA tubes. For TCRbeta analysis, collaborators shipped samples in one of three forms: frozen whole blood, isolated PBMCs, or DNA extracted from either of those sample types. Reading the germline V gene gives CDR1 SGHNT and CDR2 YENEEA. From the cysteine through the phenylalanine, the CDR3 covers 15 amino acids. CDR3 DNA is the only sequence kept; it has 45 bases, read in frame from the first base. Trimming costs V 1 base and J 8 bases, and their ends lie 15 bases apart.

Rearrangement joined TRBV11-3 to TRBJ2-1; TRBD1 is perhaps the D gene, given 6 matching bases. The specimen was peripheral blood. The source of this sequence is a man aged 55 to 70 with COVID-19, enrolled during active disease. At the DNA level, the sequence is TGTGCCAGCAGCTTAGTTGGCAGGGGTGGCGATGAGCAGTTCTTC. It codes for CASSLVGRGGDEQFF.